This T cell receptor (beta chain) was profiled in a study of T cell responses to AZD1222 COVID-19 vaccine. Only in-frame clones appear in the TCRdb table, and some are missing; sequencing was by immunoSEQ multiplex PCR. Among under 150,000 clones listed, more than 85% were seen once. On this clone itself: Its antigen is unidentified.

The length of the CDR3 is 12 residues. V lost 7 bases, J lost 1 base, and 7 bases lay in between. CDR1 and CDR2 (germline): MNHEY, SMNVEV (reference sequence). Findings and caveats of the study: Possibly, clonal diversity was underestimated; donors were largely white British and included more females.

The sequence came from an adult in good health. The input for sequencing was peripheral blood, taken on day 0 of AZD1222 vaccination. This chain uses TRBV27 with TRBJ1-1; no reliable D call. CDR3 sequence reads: CASKNGNTEAFF. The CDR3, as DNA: TGTGCCAGCAAAAACGGGAACACTGAAGCTTTCTTT.